This T cell receptor beta chain was recovered during a study of shared clonotypes between healthy human individuals. General observations from the study: Despite large depth, rarefaction showed incomplete sorted-subset sequencing.

This clone has a single count. What it recognizes is unknown. The authors ran the assay at deep level. The material for each subset, its genomic DNA, was split evenly across several immunoSEQ plates. Some clones are missing from TCRdb's copy, which holds only in-frame ones; the method was immunoSEQ multiplex PCR. The repertoire holds about 1.4 million clones, with roughly 96% as singletons. V lost 0 bases to trimming and J lost 0 bases, with 14 bases between them. The CDR3 loop spans 17 amino acids. In germline, CDR1 is SEHNR, CDR2 FQNEAQ (reference sequence). The J gene is TRBJ1-1, the V gene TRBV7-9; the D gene is possibly TRBD1 (5 bases). The sequenced sample consisted of naive CD4+ T cells sorted from blood. Subset: CD45RA+ positively selected. The receptor's source is a man aged 25 to 40 in good health. CDR3 loop: CASSLAVRDGMNTEAFF. Written as DNA, the CDR3 is TGTGCCAGCAGCTTAGCGGTACGGGACGGCATGAACACTGAAGCTTTCTTT.